This is a list of T cell receptor beta chains from one sample in a study of OX40 agonist ivuxolimab in advanced cancers. Repertoires were generated with immunoSEQ multiplex PCR, while TCRdb's copy carries only in-frame clones and drops some. In the table there are roughly 50,000 clones, roughly four fifths of which are singletons. This material consisted of CD4+ or CD8+ T cells sorted from blood, taken in a trial of the OX40 agonist ivuxolimab. The receptors were gathered from an adult with an advanced solid tumor such as melanoma, head and neck, liver or kidney cancer. CDR3s include the opening cysteine and the closing phenylalanine or tryptophan. D genes are given only for firm matches. Rows may omit the clone size; those that give it use once, few, many or a size class.

CDR3,DNA,D,J,V,size
CASSLQGDVTEAFF,TGTGCCAGCAGCCTACAGGGAGATGTGACTGAAGCTTTCTTT,.,TRBJ1-1,TRBV2,.
CASSQSGDPRRVSPGTQYF,TGCGCCAGCAGTCAATCAGGGGACCCCCGCCGGGTCTCGCCGGGTACGCAGTATTTT,.,TRBJ2-3,TRBV23-1,.
CASSQIMAQGNTIYF,TGTGCCAGCAGCCAAATCATGGCGCAGGGAAACACCATATATTTT,.,TRBJ1-3,TRBV14,.
CASSPTSGGARNEQFF,TGCGCCAGCAGCCCGACTAGCGGGGGGGCCCGGAATGAGCAGTTCTTC,TRBD2,TRBJ2-1,TRBV5-1,.
CASRTSGGDEQFF,TGTGCCAGCAGGACTAGCGGGGGGGATGAGCAGTTCTTC,TRBD2,TRBJ2-1,TRBV6-1,.
CASSINLGETQYF,TGTGCCAGCAGCATCAACCTAGGAGAGACCCAGTACTTC,.,TRBJ2-5,TRBV7-3,.
CASSVNGIQGGNYGYTF,TGCGCCAGCAGCGTTAATGGTATACAGGGGGGGAACTATGGCTACACCTTC,TRBD1,TRBJ1-2,TRBV5-1,.
CASARTGNSGELFF,TGTGCCAGCGCTAGGACGGGGAATTCCGGGGAGCTGTTTTTT,.,TRBJ2-2,TRBV6-5,.
CASSLAGGFRGYGYTF,TGTGCCAGCAGCTTAGCAGGGGGCTTTCGGGGGTATGGCTACACCTTC,TRBD1,TRBJ1-2,TRBV11-2,.
CATTPGGELFF,TGCGCCACCACCCCGGGCGGGGAGCTGTTTTTT,.,TRBJ2-2,TRBV10-1,.
CASSLSTGGELFF,TGTGCCAGCAGCTTAAGTACAGGCGGGGAGCTGTTTTTT,.,TRBJ2-2,TRBV7-9,few
CASSLGSVGTNEQFF,TGTGCCAGCAGCTTGGGGAGTGTGGGGACAAATGAGCAGTTCTTC,.,TRBJ2-1,TRBV5-6,.
CASSWDLNEKLFF,TGTGCCAGCAGCTGGGACCTTAATGAAAAACTGTTTTTT,.,TRBJ1-4,TRBV5-4,once
CASSLDWRDTQYF,TGTGCCAGCAGCTTAGATTGGCGCGATACGCAGTATTTT,.,TRBJ2-3,TRBV7-2,few
CASTPGLAVTDTQYF,TGTGCCAGCACCCCGGGACTAGCGGTTACAGATACGCAGTATTTT,TRBD2,TRBJ2-3,TRBV5-8,.
CASSNRDRTEQYF,TGTGCCAGCAGCAATCGGGACAGAACCGAGCAGTACTTC,.,TRBJ2-7,TRBV21-1,.
CAWKKTGTNTEAFF,TGTGCCTGGAAGAAGACAGGGACGAACACTGAAGCTTTCTTT,TRBD1,TRBJ1-1,TRBV30,few
CASSRDRGNYGYTF,TGTGCCAGTAGTAGGGACAGGGGAAACTATGGCTACACCTTC,TRBD1,TRBJ1-2,TRBV19,.
CASSFRGLGDTQYF,TGTGCCAGCAGTTTCAGGGGCCTAGGGGATACGCAGTATTTT,.,TRBJ2-3,TRBV27,.
CASSQQQGFQDTQYF,TGTGCCAGCAGTCAACAACAGGGTTTTCAAGATACGCAGTATTTT,.,TRBJ2-3,TRBV6-5,once
CASSGTGSYGRTDTQYF,TGTGCCAGCTCCGGGACAGGGTCCTACGGTCGCACGGATACGCAGTATTTT,TRBD1,TRBJ2-3,TRBV18,.
CASSVGQGVNEQFF,TGTGCCAGCAGCGTGGGACAGGGTGTAAATGAGCAGTTCTTC,TRBD1,TRBJ2-1,TRBV7-9,.
CASSPRTDDTQYF,TGTGCCAGCAGCCCTCGGACGGATGATACGCAGTATTTT,.,TRBJ2-3,TRBV14,.
CASSIQPEETQYF,TGTGCCAGCAGCATTCAACCAGAAGAGACCCAGTACTTC,.,TRBJ2-5,TRBV7-3,.
CAISPGDRGMNTEAFF,TGTGCCATCAGCCCAGGGGATAGGGGAATGAACACTGAAGCTTTCTTT,.,TRBJ1-1,TRBV10-3,.
CASRETTGFGEQYF,TGTGCCAGCAGGGAGACTACAGGGTTCGGCGAGCAGTACTTC,.,TRBJ2-7,TRBV25-1,.
CASSLDLSGHETQYF,TGTGCCAGCAGCTTAGATCTGAGCGGTCACGAGACCCAGTACTTC,.,TRBJ2-5,TRBV7-9,.
CASSLVEDTQYF,TGTGCCAGCAGCTTAGTGGAAGATACGCAGTATTTT,.,TRBJ2-3,TRBV11-1,once
CASSENRGQNEKLFF,TGTGCCAGCAGTGAGAACAGGGGGCAAAATGAAAAACTGTTTTTT,TRBD1,TRBJ1-4,TRBV25-1,.
CASSLAESSSEQCF,TGCGCCAGCAGCTTGGCGGAATCCTCTTCAGAGCAGTGCTTC,.,TRBJ2-7,TRBV5-1,.